These T cell receptor beta chains were read from a single sample in a study of blood T cell repertoires in COVID-19. The method was immunoSEQ multiplex PCR; TCRdb's version includes in-frame clones alone and lacks a portion of them. The repertoire holds about 280,000 clones, with approximately 90% as singletons. The specimen sequenced was PBMCs or T cells enriched from blood (not recorded which). All receptors derive from a man between 35 and 55 years old who had been exposed to COVID-19. The CDR3 runs from the conserved cysteine through the conserved F or W. Each record gives: D gene, V gene, J gene, clone size, CDR3 protein, CDR3 DNA. D genes are given only for firm matches. The size entry is marked missing in some rows and otherwise reads once, few, many or a size class.

TRBD2	TRBV3-1/TRBV3-2	TRBJ2-1	NA	CASSGLAGGFNEQFF	TGTGCCAGCTCGGGACTAGCGGGAGGGTTCAATGAGCAGTTCTTC
NA	TRBV18	TRBJ1-1	NA	CASSPRESTEAFF	TGTGCCAGCTCACCACGTGAGAGCACTGAAGCTTTCTTT
NA	TRBV6-1	TRBJ2-7	NA	CASSEGRGEQYF	TGTGCCAGCAGTGAAGGGAGGGGCGAGCAGTACTTC
NA	TRBV11-2	TRBJ1-1	NA	CASSLVPGQPNTEAFF	TGTGCCAGCAGCTTAGTACCCGGACAACCGAACACTGAAGCTTTCTTT
TRBD1	TRBV30	TRBJ1-6	NA	CAWSQDRSGQLNSPLHF	TGTGCCTGGAGTCAGGATAGATCGGGACAGCTTAATTCACCCCTCCACTTT
NA	TRBV5-1	TRBJ1-2	once	CASSPPQAGTIGYTF	TGCGCCAGCAGCCCCCCACAGGCAGGGACTATTGGCTACACCTTC
NA	TRBV30	TRBJ1-3	NA	CASIRGSGAGNTIYF	TGTGCCTCAATTCGGGGGTCAGGTGCAGGAAACACCATATATTTT
NA	TRBV19	TRBJ1-6	NA	CASKWDTNSPLHF	TGTGCCAGTAAGTGGGACACAAATTCACCCCTCCACTTT
TRBD2	TRBV2	TRBJ2-7	few	CASSDVPAGVPYEQYF	TGTGCCAGCAGTGATGTGCCAGCGGGAGTTCCCTACGAGCAGTACTTC
TRBD2	TRBV7-2	TRBJ2-3	NA	CASMSGRATDTQYF	TGTGCCAGCATGAGCGGGAGAGCGACAGATACGCAGTATTTT
TRBD1	TRBV7-2	TRBJ2-5	NA	CASSPTDRGGQETQYF	TGTGCCAGCAGCCCAACGGACAGGGGTGGGCAAGAGACCCAGTACTTC
NA	TRBV7-2	TRBJ1-2	NA	CASSLYRGGDYGYTF	TGTGCCAGCAGCTTATATAGGGGGGGTGACTATGGCTACACCTTC
NA	TRBV7-8	TRBJ2-3	NA	CASSYRSGTDTQYF	TGTGCCAGCAGCTACAGAAGCGGAACAGATACGCAGTATTTT
TRBD1	TRBV30	TRBJ1-2	NA	CAWNHGTGAYGYTF	TGTGCCTGGAATCACGGGACAGGGGCCTATGGCTACACCTTC
TRBD2	TRBV27	TRBJ2-1	NA	CASSESSPGLAYNEQFF	TGTGCCAGCAGTGAGTCGTCCCCGGGACTAGCCTACAATGAGCAGTTCTTC
TRBD2	TRBV6-5	TRBJ2-7	NA	CASSPWTSGYEQYF	TGTGCCAGCAGTCCCTGGACTAGCGGCTACGAGCAGTACTTC
NA	TRBV7-2	TRBJ2-7	few	CASSPGLTGMGEQYF	TGTGCCAGCAGCCCCGGACTGACGGGGATGGGGGAGCAGTACTTC
NA	TRBV30	TRBJ1-5	NA	CAWSGQVNQPQHF	TGTGCCTGGAGTGGGCAGGTCAATCAGCCCCAGCATTTT
TRBD1	TRBV2	TRBJ1-1	NA	CASSALTGDTEAFF	TGTGCCAGCAGTGCCCTGACAGGGGACACTGAAGCTTTCTTT
TRBD1	TRBV28	TRBJ2-3	NA	CASRTDRGLGTDTQYF	TGTGCCAGCAGGACTGACAGGGGGCTTGGCACAGATACGCAGTATTTT
TRBD2	TRBV2	TRBJ2-5	NA	CASTKVGLADFSETQYF	TGTGCCAGCACTAAAGTGGGACTAGCGGACTTTTCAGAGACCCAGTACTTC
NA	TRBV6-6	TRBJ1-5	NA	CASSYAGTQEYQPQHF	TGTGCCAGCAGTTACGCCGGGACACAAGAGTATCAGCCCCAGCATTTT
NA	TRBV6-6	TRBJ1-2	NA	CASSSQGSGFGYTF	TGTGCCAGCAGTTCCCAGGGATCTGGATTCGGCTACACCTTC
NA	TRBV27	TRBJ2-3	once	CASSPAARFITDTQYF	TGTGCCAGCAGTCCCGCGGCGAGGTTTATCACAGATACGCAGTATTTT
TRBD1	TRBV19	TRBJ2-7	once	CARPVRDSSYEQYF	TGTGCCAGACCGGTACGGGACAGCTCCTACGAGCAGTACTTC
NA	TRBV3-1/TRBV3-2	TRBJ2-1	NA	CASSEGIGGSAYNEQFF	TGTGCCAGCAGCGAAGGTATCGGGGGTTCGGCGTACAATGAGCAGTTCTTC
NA	TRBV5-1	TRBJ1-1	NA	CASSFNLGGDHTEAFF	TGCGCCAGCAGCTTCAACCTGGGGGGGGACCACACTGAAGCTTTCTTT
NA	TRBV4-1	TRBJ2-1	NA	CASSQKSASAYNEQFF	TGCGCCAGCAGCCAAAAGTCGGCTAGCGCCTACAATGAGCAGTTCTTC
TRBD2	TRBV19	TRBJ2-3	NA	CASIGGGSTDTQYF	TGTGCCAGTATCGGCGGGGGTAGCACAGATACGCAGTATTTT
NA	TRBV6-6	TRBJ2-2	NA	CASSQQPNTGELFF	TGTGCCAGCAGTCAACAGCCTAACACCGGGGAGCTGTTTTTT
NA	TRBV28	TRBJ1-3	NA	CASSPVGQRSEENTIYF	TGTGCCAGCAGCCCCGTTGGCCAGAGATCCGAGGAAAACACCATATATTTT
NA	TRBV5-1	TRBJ2-3	NA	CASSLYTDTQYF	TGCGCCAGCAGTTTATACACAGATACGCAGTATTTT
NA	TRBV10-2	TRBJ1-4	NA	CASSETGLVDEKLFF	TGCGCCAGCAGTGAAACAGGGTTAGTGGATGAAAAACTGTTTTTT
TRBD2	TRBV5-1	TRBJ2-5	NA	CASSLLPASGKETQYF	TGCGCCAGCAGCTTGCTCCCGGCTAGCGGGAAAGAGACCCAGTACTTC
NA	TRBV19	TRBJ2-2	many	CASSIIPNTGELFF	TGTGCCAGTAGTATTATTCCCAACACCGGGGAGCTGTTTTTT
NA	TRBV7-9	TRBJ2-1	NA	CASSLVGDGEQFF	TGTGCCAGCAGCTTAGTAGGAGACGGCGAGCAGTTCTTC
TRBD1	TRBV27	TRBJ1-5	NA	CASSPRTGVYSNQPQHF	TGTGCCAGCAGTCCTAGGACAGGGGTTTATAGCAATCAGCCCCAGCATTTT
TRBD2	TRBV5-1	TRBJ2-3	NA	CASSSLAGVADTQYF	TGCGCCAGCAGCTCTTTAGCGGGAGTGGCAGATACGCAGTATTTT
NA	TRBV4-2	TRBJ2-3	NA	CASSQGVLADTQYF	TGTGCCAGCAGCCAAGGGGTCCTAGCAGATACGCAGTATTTT
NA	TRBV20-1	TRBJ1-1	NA	CSARDAEAEAFF	TGCAGTGCTCGTGACGCGGAGGCCGAAGCTTTCTTT
NA	TRBV4-3	TRBJ2-3	NA	CASSQEIGSTDTQYF	TGCGCCAGCAGCCAAGAAATCGGGAGCACAGATACGCAGTATTTT
TRBD1	TRBV7-7	TRBJ2-5	NA	CASSPGQPETQYF	TGTGCTAGCAGCCCGGGACAGCCAGAGACCCAGTACTTC
TRBD2	TRBV4-1	TRBJ2-7	NA	CASSQIIAGGPDEQYF	TGCGCCAGCAGCCAAATCATAGCGGGAGGGCCCGACGAGCAGTACTTC
NA	TRBV28	TRBJ1-2	once	CASSLLGPIRDYGYTF	TGTGCCAGCAGTTTATTAGGCCCAATTCGGGACTATGGCTACACCTTC
NA	TRBV3-1/TRBV3-2	TRBJ1-1	NA	CASSLNRVERAEAFF	TGTGCCAGCAGCCTAAACAGGGTGGAGCGCGCTGAAGCTTTCTTT
TRBD1	TRBV6-1	TRBJ2-7	NA	CASSENRLTGESYEQYF	TGTGCCAGCAGTGAAAACCGGTTGACAGGGGAATCCTACGAGCAGTACTTC
NA	TRBV5-5	TRBJ2-3	NA	CASSLDRGTDTQYF	TGTGCCAGCAGCTTGGACAGGGGCACAGATACGCAGTATTTT
NA	TRBV13	TRBJ2-3	once	CASSARPSGRTGDTQYF	TGTGCCAGCAGCGCCCGCCCCTCGGGCCGAACAGGGGATACGCAGTATTTT
TRBD1	TRBV27	TRBJ2-7	NA	CASSPHRDRVLLYEQYF	TGTGCCAGCAGTCCTCACCGGGACAGGGTACTACTCTACGAGCAGTACTTC
TRBD2	TRBV10-2	TRBJ2-7	NA	CASGLAGGPNEQYF	TGCGCCAGCGGGTTAGCGGGAGGGCCCAACGAGCAGTACTTC
TRBD2	TRBV7-6	TRBJ2-1	NA	CASSSTSGRAEEQFF	TGTGCCAGCAGCTCAACTAGCGGGAGGGCCGAAGAGCAGTTCTTC
NA	TRBV7-2	TRBJ2-7	NA	CASSAAQGREQYF	TGTGCCAGCAGCGCAGCACAGGGAAGAGAGCAGTACTTC
NA	TRBV5-1	TRBJ1-4	NA	CASSLGSTTNEKLFF	TGCGCCAGCAGCTTGGGATCTACAACTAATGAAAAACTGTTTTTT
NA	TRBV19	TRBJ1-1	NA	CASSPQANTEAFF	TGTGCCAGTAGTCCGCAGGCGAACACTGAAGCTTTCTTT
NA	TRBV28	TRBJ1-1	NA	CASSVSLEAFF	TGTGCCAGCAGCGTTAGCTTAGAAGCTTTCTTT
TRBD1	TRBV4-1	TRBJ1-3	NA	CASSPEGGQGSGNTIYF	TGCGCCAGCAGCCCTGAGGGGGGACAGGGGTCTGGAAACACCATATATTTT
TRBD2	TRBV5-4	TRBJ2-5	NA	CASSLVLAGTQETQYF	TGTGCCAGCAGCTTGGTACTAGCGGGGACTCAAGAGACCCAGTACTTC